This TCR beta chain was sequenced for a study of blood T cell repertoires in COVID-19. The protocol was immunoSEQ multiplex PCR, while the TCRdb copy is restricted to in-frame clones and leaves out a portion. The table shows about 330,000 clones, with around 85% occurring only once. In this sample, this clone turned up once. Sequenced sample: peripheral blood. This TCR was recovered from a human donor in a cohort sampled during active COVID-19.

For the CDR3, the DNA is TGTGCCATCAGTGAGTCCTCAGGGACCGGGGAGCTGTTTTTT. It is translated as CAISESSGTGELFF. The chain employs TRBV10-3 and TRBJ2-2; D may be TRBD1 (5 bases). Germline values: CDR1 ENHRY, CDR2 SYGVKD. The V end was cut by 0 bases, the J end by 5 bases, with 7 bases between. The CDR3 is made up of 14 amino acids.